These 28 T cell receptor beta chains were sequenced from one sample in a study of T cell responses to AZD1222 COVID-19 vaccine. The method was immunoSEQ multiplex PCR; TCRdb's version includes in-frame clones alone and lacks a portion of them. In the table there are roughly 99,000 clones, approximately 91% of which are singletons. Sample: peripheral blood, taken 28 days after the second AZD1222 dose. The source is an adult who received the AZD1222 COVID-19 vaccine.

This chain uses TRBV5-1 with TRBJ1-2, with no clear D. CDR1 SGHRS and CDR2 YFSETQ come from the germline V gene. Deletions cut 4 bases from V and 5 bases from J, with 15 bases between. The CDR3 is 14 amino acids. CDR3 sequence (DNA): TGCGCCAGCAGCCCCAGGAGTGGGGATTATGGCTACACCTTC. It is translated as CASSPRSGDYGYTF.

J is TRBJ2-2 and V is TRBV3-1 (or the pseudogene TRBV3-2); tentative D call: TRBD2 (5 bases). Germline-derived CDR1 and CDR2 are LGHDT and YNNKEL (reference sequence). The germline V and J ends were trimmed by 2 bases and 5 bases, with 15 bases remaining between them. CDR3 size: 16 residues. CDR3 coding DNA: TGTGCCAGCAGCCAATCACTCGGGAAAGGTACCGGGGAGCTGTTTTTT. It encodes CASSQSLGKGTGELFF.

The chain has TRBV6-5 and TRBJ1-5; no reliable D call. Deletions cut 0 bases from V and 4 bases from J, with 7 bases between. This CDR3 is 14 amino acids long. Germline V gene sequence: CDR1 MNHEY, CDR2 SVGAGI. The CDR3 sequence is CASSYSWENQPQHF. CDR3 DNA sequence: TGTGCCAGCAGTTACTCGTGGGAAAATCAGCCCCAGCATTTT.

The V gene is TRBV6-5, the J gene TRBJ2-1; D perhaps matches TRBD2 (5 bases). The V and J ends lost 0 bases and 10 bases respectively, with 10 bases between them. Germline lookup yields CDR1 MNHEY and CDR2 SVGAGI. The CDR3 is 13 residues long. CDR3 in amino acids: CASSYSRADEQFF. The CDR3 nucleotides are TGTGCCAGCAGTTACTCGAGAGCGGACGAGCAGTTCTTC.

The J gene is TRBJ2-3, the V gene TRBV28; TRBD1 matches at 12 bases. V lost 4 bases, J lost 5 bases, and 10 bases stayed unmatched. Germline V CDR1 and CDR2: MDHEN, SYDVKM. The CDR3 is 17 residues long. Here the CDR3 DNA reads TGTGCCAGCAGTTGGGGCTGGGACAGGGGGCGCAGAGATACGCAGTATTTT. It yields the protein CASSWGWDRGRRDTQYF.

This clone has a handful of counts. The chain recombines TRBV18 with TRBJ1-2; D is unresolved. The germline V and J ends were trimmed by 4 bases and 8 bases, with 11 bases remaining between them. The germline CDR1 and CDR2 sequences are KGHSH and LQKENI. This CDR3 spans 12 amino acids. CDR3 in amino acids: CASSQKEGGYTF. CDR3 nucleotide sequence: TGTGCCAGCTCACAAAAGGAGGGCGGCTACACCTTC.

The chain employs TRBV29-1 and TRBJ2-1; 10 nucleotides align to TRBD1. The V gene's germline CDR1 is SQVTM and CDR2 ANQGSEA. V gave up 5 bases and J gave up 8 bases; unmatched junction bases: 3. CDR3 length: 12 residues. CDR3 residues: CSVRQGAYEQFF. The CDR3 nucleotides read TGCAGCGTTCGACAGGGGGCGTATGAGCAGTTCTTC.

The J gene is TRBJ1-4, the V gene TRBV3-1 (or the pseudogene TRBV3-2); 12 bases align to TRBD1. Germline trimming cut 3 bases from V and 0 bases from J; bases unmatched to any gene: 8. In germline, CDR1 is LGHDT, CDR2 YNNKEL (reference sequence). The CDR3 sequence is 19 residues long. CDR3 nucleotide sequence: TGTGCCAGCAGCCACGCAGAGGGACAGGGGGCCGCAACTAATGAAAAACTGTTTTTT. Its translation is CASSHAEGQGAATNEKLFF.

This clone was seen a handful of times. The chain links TRBV6-1 to TRBJ2-7; tentative D call: TRBD2 (6 bases). The germline V gene has CDR1 MNHNS and CDR2 SASEGT. The CDR3 has 15 amino acids. V lost 2 bases and J 8 bases, leaving 19 bases between the germline ends. The DNA for the CDR3 is TGTGCCAGCAGTGAAAGGGAGGCCGTTGGCGTCAAGCAGTACTTC. This gives the protein CASSEREAVGVKQYF.

The chain employs TRBV2 and TRBJ2-2; D gene unclear. The CDR3 contains 14 residues. Germline CDR1 reads SNHLY; CDR2 reads FYNNEI. V lost 1 base, J lost 7 bases, and 10 bases lay in between. CDR3 region: CASSEVRAVGELFF. For the CDR3, the DNA is TGTGCCAGCAGTGAAGTTCGGGCAGTCGGGGAGCTGTTTTTT. Based on the CDR3 plus reference TRBV2 and TRBJ2-2, the full variable domain is EPEVTQTPSHQVTQMGQEVILRCVPISNHLYFYWYRQILGQKVEFLVSFYNNEISEKSEIFDDQFSVERPDGSNFTLKIRSTKLEDSAMYFCASSEVRAVGELFFGEGSRLTVL.

CDR3 sequence reads: CASTPAANTEAFF. The CDR3 DNA sequence: TGTGCCAGTACCCCGGCAGCGAACACTGAAGCTTTCTTT. The gene calls are TRBV19 and TRBJ1-1; D is undetermined. Germline CDR1 is LNHDA and CDR2 is SQIVND (reference sequence). The V and J ends lost 7 bases and 1 base respectively, with 10 bases between them. This CDR3 is built from 13 residues. Looking up the rest from reference TRBV19 and TRBJ1-1 gives the full variable domain: DGGITQSPKYLFRKEGQNVTLSCEQNLNHDAMYWYRQDPGQGLRLIYYSQIVNDFQKGDIAEGYSVSREKKESFPLTVTSAQKNPTAFYLCASTPAANTEAFFGQGTRLTVV.

The J gene is TRBJ2-3, the V gene TRBV5-1, with no clear D. Deletions cut 0 bases from V and 0 bases from J, with 5 bases between. CDR1 is SGHRS and CDR2 is YFSETQ in the germline V gene. CDR3 length equals 14 residues. The CDR3 is CASSLGYSTDTQYF. CDR3 DNA: TGCGCCAGCAGCTTGGGATATAGCACAGATACGCAGTATTTT. The variable domain in full, with the rest retrieved from reference TRBV5-1 and TRBJ2-3, is KAGVTQTPRYLIKTRGQQVTLSCSPISGHRSVSWYQQTPGQGLQFLFEYFSETQRNKGNFPGRFSGRQFSNSRSEMNVSTLELGDSALYLCASSLGYSTDTQYFGPGTRLTVL.

The chain combines TRBV6-1 with TRBJ2-1, with 9 nucleotides matching TRBD2. Per the germline V gene, CDR1 is MNHNS and CDR2 is SASEGT. CDR3 length: 16 residues. V trimming: 5 bases; J trimming: 1 base; junction bases outside the gene matches: 6. The DNA for the CDR3 is TGTGCCAGCAGTCAAGTAGCGGGAGTGTCCTACAATGAGCAGTTCTTC. This sequence encodes CASSQVAGVSYNEQFF.

The V gene is TRBV5-1, the J gene TRBJ2-1; D is uncertain. CDR1 is SGHRS, CDR2 YFSETQ, per germline. V was cut by 4 bases and J by 0 bases, with 11 bases left in between. The length of the CDR3 is 15 residues. Here the CDR3 reads CASSPTASSYNEQFF. The CDR3 bases are TGCGCCAGCAGCCCGACTGCTAGCTCCTACAATGAGCAGTTCTTC.

This sequence joins TRBV9 and TRBJ2-7; TRBD1 matches 9 bases. V was clipped by 3 bases and J by 3 bases; unmatched bases: 7. This CDR3 contains 15 residues. CDR1 is SGDLS and CDR2 is YYNGEE in the germline V gene. The DNA for the CDR3 is TGTGCCAGCAGCGCACAGGGGGCCCCTCACTACGAGCAGTACTTC. It codes for CASSAQGAPHYEQYF.

The rearrangement uses TRBV5-4 and TRBJ2-7; TRBD2 is a possible D gene (6 bases). Per germline, CDR1 SGHNT and CDR2 YYREEE (reference sequence). The CDR3 totals 15 residues. V was pared by 0 bases and J by 3 bases, with 13 bases between. The CDR3 reads CASSLGTTQVYEQYF. In nucleotides, the CDR3 is TGTGCCAGCAGCTTGGGGACTACCCAAGTCTACGAGCAGTACTTC.

The chain is built from TRBV9 and TRBJ1-6; no clear D gene. Trimming removed 5 bases at V and 9 bases at J, with 15 bases between. The length of the CDR3 is 14 residues. Germline V gene data show CDR1 as SGDLS and CDR2 as YYNGEE. The CDR3: CASSQRASLSPLHF. The CDR3 coding sequence is TGTGCCAGCAGTCAACGCGCATCCCTTTCACCCCTCCACTTT.

The V and J genes are TRBV19 and TRBJ2-2; D ambiguous. With 5 bases removed from V and 4 bases from J, the gap between germline ends came to 11 bases. Per the germline V gene, CDR1 is LNHDA and CDR2 is SQIVND (reference sequence). The CDR3 has 14 residues. DNA for the CDR3: TGTGCCAGTAGTTCTCAACACCTCACCGGGGAGCTGTTTTTT. This gives the protein CASSSQHLTGELFF.

V gene TRBV3-1 (or the pseudogene TRBV3-2) combines with J gene TRBJ2-2; D is possibly TRBD2 (5 bases). The CDR3 totals 14 residues. The germline V gene has CDR1 LGHDT and CDR2 YNNKEL (reference sequence). Trimming shortened V by 4 bases and J by 7 bases, and 13 bases separated the two germline ends. CDR3 amino acids: CASSLRLAGGELFF. The CDR3 nucleotides are TGTGCCAGCAGCCTTAGATTGGCGGGCGGGGAGCTGTTTTTT.

About this clone: The same CDR3 is also encoded by other DNA sequences in this sample. The chain joins TRBV7-9 to TRBJ1-1; no definite D call. Per germline, CDR1 SEHNR and CDR2 FQNEAQ (reference sequence). CDR3 length equals 13 residues. Trimming removed 1 base from V and 1 base from J, with 4 bases in between. CDR3 DNA sequence: TGTGCCAGCAGCTTAGTAGGGAACACTGAAGCTTTCTTT. The encoded protein is CASSLVGNTEAFF.

This clone was found once. The V call is TRBV5-6, the J call TRBJ1-2; TRBD1 matches 8 bases. Germline CDR1 is SGHDT and CDR2 is YYEEEE. The CDR3 length is 18 residues. With V trimmed by 3 bases and J by 4 bases, 17 bases remained unmatched. The CDR3: CASSSLSPGQADTYGYTF. DNA of the CDR3: TGTGCCAGCAGCTCCCTATCCCCGGGACAGGCCGACACCTATGGCTACACCTTC.

V usage is TRBV5-8 and J usage is TRBJ1-2, with 10 bases lining up with TRBD1. This CDR3 comprises 16 residues. Trimming took 3 bases from V and 3 from J; bases not matched to a gene: 8. Looked up from germline, CDR1 is SGHTS and CDR2 is YDEGEE. The CDR3, as DNA: TGTGCCAGCAGCTCGCCCTTTGGACAGGGGGACTATGGCTACACCTTC. This translates into CASSSPFGQGDYGYTF.

The rearrangement links TRBV7-8 to TRBJ1-1; D gene ambiguous. Germline values: CDR1 SGHVS, CDR2 FQNEAQ. The CDR3 is made up of 15 amino acids. Trimming removed 5 bases from V and 0 bases from J, with 13 bases in between. The DNA of the CDR3 is TGTGCCAGCAGCCGGATCTCTGGGGTGAACACTGAAGCTTTCTTT. Protein: CASSRISGVNTEAFF.

The V call is TRBV2, the J call TRBJ1-1; D not resolved. The V gene's germline CDR1 is SNHLY and CDR2 FYNNEI. V was cut by 5 bases and J by 5 bases, with 9 bases left in between. CDR3 length: 12 residues. The chain's CDR3 is CASSFTGTEAFF. The CDR3 DNA follows: TGTGCCAGCAGTTTTACCGGGACTGAAGCTTTCTTT.

The V gene is TRBV7-2, the J gene TRBJ2-7; 7 nucleotides line up with TRBD2. The V segment lost 1 base and the J segment 5 bases; nucleotides outside the gene matches: 5. Germline V lookup: CDR1 SGHTA, CDR2 FQGNSA. This CDR3 contains 14 residues. CDR3 in amino acids: CASSLEGRGDEQYF. The CDR3 bases are TGTGCCAGCAGCTTAGAGGGGAGGGGCGACGAGCAGTACTTC.

J is TRBJ2-6 and V is TRBV4-1; no definite D call. Trimming left V 5 bases short and J 2 bases short, with 7 bases between. Germline CDR1 and CDR2: MGHRA and YSYEKL. CDR3 length equals 14 residues. The CDR3 loop reads CASSLRTGANVLTF. The CDR3 DNA reads TGCGCCAGCAGCTTAAGAACTGGGGCCAACGTCCTGACTTTC.

This chain connects TRBV6-2 or TRBV6-3 to TRBJ2-7; D is perhaps TRBD2 (5 bases). V lost 2 bases, J lost 11 bases, and 16 bases lay in between. Germline V gene data show CDR1 as MNHEY and CDR2 as SVGEGT. CDR3 length equals 13 residues. CDR3 DNA sequence: TGTGCCAGCAGTTACGTAGGATCGAGGCGGGAGTACTTC. This sequence encodes CASSYVGSRREYF.

This chain links TRBV19 with TRBJ2-6; 7 bases are shared with TRBD1. CDR1 LNHDA and CDR2 SQIVND come from the germline V gene (reference sequence). CDR3 length equals 19 residues. J gave up 5 bases and V 0 bases, and 13 bases lay outside the gene matches. CDR3 residues: CASSIDRSGTAMRANVLTF. CDR3 coding DNA: TGTGCCAGTAGTATAGATCGTTCCGGGACAGCGATGAGGGCCAACGTCCTGACTTTC.